This TCR beta chain comes out of a study of STAT3 mutations in large granular lymphocyte leukemia. Study overall: Roughly half of the longitudinally sequenced T-LGLL patients carried detectable canonical activating STAT3 mutations.

V shed 1 base and J shed 4 bases, with 11 bases lying between them. Germline CDR1 reads LNHNV; CDR2 reads YYDKDF (reference sequence). The CDR3 is 14 amino acids. Note on this clone: Its cognate antigen is unknown.

Study outcomes and limitations: In several patients, dominant TCR clone burden exceeded STAT3 mutant burden. At least one immunodominant TCR beta clonotype appeared in every T-cell large granular lymphocyte leukemia patient.

The protocol was immunoSEQ multiplex PCR, while the TCRdb copy is restricted to in-frame clones and leaves out a portion. The repertoire includes under 15,000 clones, 81% of them detected once, and roughly 56% sits in the top ten. This sequence originates from a man between 60 and 70 years old with T-cell large granular lymphocyte leukemia. Some clones in this sample may be carry-over from other donors' samples. The rearrangement uses TRBV15 and TRBJ2-7; D is perhaps TRBD2 (6 bases). The specimen was peripheral blood mononuclear cells. CDR3 loop: CATSRARAGYEQYF. The DNA of the CDR3 is TGTGCCACCAGCAGAGCGAGGGCGGGGTACGAGCAGTACTTC.